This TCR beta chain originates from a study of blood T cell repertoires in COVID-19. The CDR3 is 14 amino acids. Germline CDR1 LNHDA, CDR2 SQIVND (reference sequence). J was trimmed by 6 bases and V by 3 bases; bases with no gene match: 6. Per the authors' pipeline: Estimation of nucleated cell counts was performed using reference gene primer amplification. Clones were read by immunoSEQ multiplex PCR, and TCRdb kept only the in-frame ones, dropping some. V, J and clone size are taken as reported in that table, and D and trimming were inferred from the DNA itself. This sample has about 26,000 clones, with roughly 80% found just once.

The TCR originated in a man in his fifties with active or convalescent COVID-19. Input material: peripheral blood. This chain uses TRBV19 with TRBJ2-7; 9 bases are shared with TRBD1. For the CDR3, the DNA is TGTGCCAGTAGTATCCCGGGACAGGGTTCCGAGCAGTACTTC. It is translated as CASSIPGQGSEQYF.